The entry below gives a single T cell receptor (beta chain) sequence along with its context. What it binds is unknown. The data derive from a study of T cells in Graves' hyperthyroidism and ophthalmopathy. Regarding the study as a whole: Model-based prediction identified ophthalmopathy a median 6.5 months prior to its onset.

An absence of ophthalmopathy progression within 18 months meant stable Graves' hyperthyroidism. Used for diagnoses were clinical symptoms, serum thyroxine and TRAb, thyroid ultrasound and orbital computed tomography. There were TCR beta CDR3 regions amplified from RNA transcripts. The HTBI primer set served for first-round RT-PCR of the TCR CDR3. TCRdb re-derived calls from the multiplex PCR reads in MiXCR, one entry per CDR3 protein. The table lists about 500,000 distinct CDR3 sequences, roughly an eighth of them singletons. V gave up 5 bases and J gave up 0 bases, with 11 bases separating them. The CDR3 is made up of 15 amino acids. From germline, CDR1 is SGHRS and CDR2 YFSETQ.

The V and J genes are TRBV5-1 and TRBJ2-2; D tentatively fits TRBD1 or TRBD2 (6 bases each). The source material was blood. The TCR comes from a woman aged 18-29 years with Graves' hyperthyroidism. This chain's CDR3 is CASREGVANTGELFF. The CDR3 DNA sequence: TGCGCCAGCAGGGAGGGGGTAGCGAACACCGGGGAGCTGTTTTTT.